The 24 T cell receptor beta chains in this list originate from one sample, sequenced in a study of CD8 T cells in Susac syndrome (dated by TCRdb to 2018 to 2020). Library generation was performed with the immunoSEQ multiplex PCR assay. RNA was extracted with the RNeasy kit and roughly 0.45 to 1 ug was reverse transcribed using random hexamers. TCRdb applied fastp at Q25 and MiXCR to the public reads, then kept only in-frame beta chains. Rows matching on CDR3 protein sequence are summarized as one entry with the most common DNA and genes. This sample comprises roughly 400,000 distinct CDR3 sequences, 85% to 90% of them detected only once. In total, the top ten clones hold 0.09% to 0.15% of the sample. The material sequenced was CD8+ T cells from PBMCs. All receptors derive from a human donor with multiple sclerosis.

The rearrangement joins TRBV20-1 to TRBJ2-1; perhaps TRBD2 as D (6 bases). V was shortened by 5 bases and J by 1 base, with 15 bases between the two germline ends. Germline assignment: CDR1 DFQATT and CDR2 SNEGSKA (reference sequence). The CDR3 is made up of 15 amino acids. CDR3 DNA sequence: TGCAGTGCTTCGGGAACGGGACTTTCCTACAATGAGCAGTTCTTC. It codes for CSASGTGLSYNEQFF.

V is TRBV9 and J is TRBJ1-1; the D gene is possibly TRBD1 (5 bases). V gave up 0 bases and J gave up 5 bases, with 17 bases separating them. The CDR3 length is 16 residues. Germline CDR1 is SGDLS and CDR2 is YYNGEE. The CDR3 reads CASSVVPSRGGTEAFF. The CDR3 region has the DNA TGTGCCAGCAGCGTAGTGCCCAGTCGGGGGGGGACTGAAGCTTTCTTT. The variable domain in full, completed from reference TRBV9 and TRBJ1-1, reads DSGVTQTPKHLITATGQRVTLRCSPRSGDLSVYWYQQSLDQGLQFLIQYYNGEERAKGNILERFSAQQFPDLHSELNLSSLELGDSALYFCASSVVPSRGGTEAFFGQGTRLTVV.

J is TRBJ1-1 and V is TRBV29-1; D is perhaps TRBD1 (5 bases). The CDR3 has 13 amino acids. The germline V and J ends were trimmed by 6 bases and 5 bases, with 16 bases remaining between them. Germline V gene lookup returns CDR1 SQVTM and CDR2 ANQGSEA. The CDR3 sequence: CSVPWAGQTEAFF. The CDR3 nucleotides are TGCAGCGTCCCATGGGCAGGGCAGACTGAAGCTTTCTTT.

This chain uses TRBV6-5 with TRBJ2-7; D tentatively fits TRBD1 or TRBD2 (5 bases each). The germline V and J ends were trimmed by 5 bases and 3 bases, with 14 bases remaining between them. CDR3 size: 14 residues. Germline V gene sequence: CDR1 MNHEY, CDR2 SVGAGI. As DNA, the CDR3 is TGTGCCAGCAGTCCCCCGGGACCTCGCTACGAGCAGTACTTC. Residues: CASSPPGPRYEQYF.

The chain has TRBV3-1 and TRBJ2-2, with D perhaps given as TRBD1 or TRBD2 (5 bases each). V was shortened by 2 bases and J by 4 bases, with 8 bases between the two germline ends. The CDR3 spans 14 residues. CDR1 and CDR2 (germline): LGHDT, YNNKEL (reference sequence). CDR3 amino acids: CASSQTGATGELFF. CDR3 nucleotide sequence: TGTGCCAGCAGCCAAACCGGGGCCACCGGGGAGCTGTTTTTT.

The V gene is TRBV7-2, the J gene TRBJ2-5, with 13 bases matching TRBD2. The CDR3 runs 15 residues. V lost 5 bases and J lost 7; bases outside the gene matches: 7. Germline lookup yields CDR1 SGHTA and CDR2 FQGNSA. DNA of the CDR3: TGTGCCAGCAGCACAGGGACTAGCGGGAAGGTGACCCAGTACTTC. Translation gives CASSTGTSGKVTQYF.

In this sample, this clonotype turned up a few times. The V gene is TRBV6-6, the J gene TRBJ1-5; D remains ambiguous. This CDR3 comprises 13 residues. V shed 6 bases and J shed 0 bases, with 6 bases lying between them. Germline CDR1 is MNHNY and CDR2 is SVGAGI (reference sequence). The CDR3 coding sequence is TGTGCCAGCAGGTACACTAGCAATCAGCCCCAGCATTTT. Translated: CASRYTSNQPQHF.

The CDR3, as DNA: TGTGCCAGCAGCATACAGGGTAGGGTCCACAATGAGCAGTTCTTC. Translation gives CASSIQGRVHNEQFF. The chain joins TRBV14 to TRBJ2-1, with a tentative D call TRBD1 (6 bases). CDR1 is SGHDN, CDR2 FVKESK, per germline. This CDR3 spans 15 amino acids. Trimming left V 5 bases short and J 5 bases short, with 16 bases between.

This rearrangement joins TRBV27 to TRBJ1-2; a possible D gene is TRBD1 (5 bases). Germline CDR1 is MNHEY and CDR2 is SMNVEV (reference sequence). The CDR3 contains 14 residues. Trimming removed 2 bases at V and 4 bases at J, with 11 bases between. The CDR3 DNA is TGTGCCAGCAGTTTAGGGGGAGGGGCCTATGGCTACACCTTC. Translated: CASSLGGGAYGYTF.

This sequence joins TRBV7-9 and TRBJ2-2; D uncertain. Trimming cost V 5 bases and J 1 base, with 8 bases left between them. This CDR3 has 14 amino acids. Germline V gene lookup returns CDR1 SEHNR and CDR2 FQNEAQ (reference sequence). The CDR3 loop is CASSPRLNTGELFF. CDR3 nucleotide sequence: TGTGCCAGCAGCCCTCGATTGAACACCGGGGAGCTGTTTTTT. Together with reference TRBV7-9 and TRBJ2-2, the CDR3 gives the full variable domain: DTGVSQNPRHKITKRGQNVTFRCDPISEHNRLYWYRQTLGQGPEFLTYFQNEAQLEKSRLLSDRFSAERPKGSFSTLEIQRTEQGDSAMYLCASSPRLNTGELFFGEGSRLTVL.

V gene TRBV6-1 combines with J gene TRBJ2-1; 9 bases align to TRBD2. This CDR3 is 16 amino acids long. Germline assignment: CDR1 MNHNS and CDR2 SASEGT. The V and J ends lost 3 bases and 5 bases, in that order; junction bases with no gene match: 8. CDR3 amino acids: CASSDLPRGGHNEQFF. The CDR3 nucleotides read TGTGCCAGCAGTGATCTCCCGCGGGGGGGGCACAATGAGCAGTTCTTC.

The rearrangement joins TRBV7-9 to TRBJ1-1; no clear D gene. There are 13 residues in the CDR3. The germline V gene has CDR1 SEHNR and CDR2 FQNEAQ (reference sequence). Trimming removed 1 base at V and 5 bases at J, with 8 bases between. CDR3 loop: CASSLGYGTEAFF. The CDR3 bases are TGTGCCAGCAGCTTAGGGTATGGGACTGAAGCTTTCTTT.

This chain links TRBV29-1 with TRBJ2-7; D gene unclear. CDR1 is SQVTM and CDR2 is ANQGSEA in the germline V gene. The CDR3 sequence is 12 residues long. V dropped 2 bases and J dropped 6 bases, with 11 bases sitting between them. CDR3 bases: TGCAGCGTTGAAAGGTGGTCGGGCGAGCAGTACTTC. Protein: CSVERWSGEQYF.

This chain links TRBV7-9 with TRBJ2-7; possible D gene TRBD1, 5 bases. The V end was cut by 5 bases, the J end by 2 bases, with 16 bases between. Germline CDR1 is SEHNR and CDR2 is FQNEAQ (reference sequence). The CDR3 is 15 amino acids. Here the CDR3 reads CASSGPDTGPYEQYF. CDR3 DNA: TGTGCCAGCAGCGGTCCGGACACCGGCCCCTACGAGCAGTACTTC.

This sequence joins TRBV7-9 and TRBJ1-1; D remains ambiguous. Trimming removed 1 base from V and 1 base from J, with 7 bases in between. Germline V gene lookup returns CDR1 SEHNR and CDR2 FQNEAQ (reference sequence). The CDR3 is 14 residues long. The CDR3 spells CASSLGPANTEAFF. The DNA of the CDR3 is TGTGCCAGCAGCTTAGGGCCGGCGAACACTGAAGCTTTCTTT.

The chain is built from TRBV4-1 and TRBJ2-5, with TRBD2 matching 7 bases. Germline V lookup: CDR1 MGHRA, CDR2 YSYEKL. V dropped 1 base and J dropped 5; count of bases not matched to a gene: 4. The CDR3 is 14 amino acids. The DNA of the CDR3 is TGCGCCAGCAGCCAAGTGGGGGACTACGAGACCCAGTACTTC. Its protein is CASSQVGDYETQYF.

V and J are TRBV12-3 or TRBV12-4 and TRBJ1-1; 7 nucleotides match TRBD1. The V and J ends lost 6 bases and 3 bases, in that order; junction bases with no gene match: 10. The CDR3 is 15 residues long. The DNA for the CDR3 is TGTGCCAGCAGGCGACAGGGAGGGCCAGACACTGAAGCTTTCTTT. Translating gives CASRRQGGPDTEAFF.

J is TRBJ2-7 and V is TRBV20-1, with TRBD2 matching over 9 bases. The J segment lost 3 bases and the V segment lost 5 bases, leaving 8 bases of the junction unmatched. Germline V lookup: CDR1 DFQATT, CDR2 SNEGSKA (reference sequence). This CDR3 comprises 14 residues. The CDR3: CSASPRRGGYEQYF. In DNA, the CDR3 is TGCAGTGCTTCACCTCGGCGGGGGGGCTACGAGCAGTACTTC.

V usage is TRBV27 and J usage is TRBJ1-1, with D unclear. The germline V gene encodes CDR1 MNHEY and CDR2 SMNVEV (reference sequence). The V end lost 0 bases, the J end lost 4 bases, and 9 bases lay between the germline ends. The CDR3 covers 14 residues. The CDR3 reads CASSLSGYGTEAFF. Written as DNA, the CDR3 is TGTGCCAGCAGTTTATCCGGGTACGGCACTGAAGCTTTCTTT.

The genes are TRBV12-3 or TRBV12-4 and TRBJ2-3; 8 bases are a match to TRBD2. J gave up 3 bases and V 4 bases, and 9 bases lay outside the gene matches. The CDR3 totals 16 residues. The CDR3 reads CASSSRGGLSTDTQYF. The CDR3 nucleotides are TGTGCCAGCAGTTCACGGGGGGGCCTTTCAACAGATACGCAGTATTTT.

This clonotype was recorded once. The chain joins TRBV10-3 to TRBJ1-5; TRBD1 matches 7 bases. Trimming removed 10 bases from V and 0 bases from J; junction bases left unmatched: 6. The CDR3 spans 14 residues. The V gene's germline CDR1 is ENHRY and CDR2 SYGVKD. The chain's CDR3 is CASDTGDSNQPQHF. The CDR3 DNA follows: TGTGCCAGCGACACAGGGGATAGCAATCAGCCCCAGCATTTT.

The chain has TRBV10-2 and TRBJ2-7, with 7 bases fitting TRBD1. CDR3 length: 12 residues. The V and J ends lost 10 bases and 2 bases, in that order; junction bases with no gene match: 5. CDR1 WSHSY and CDR2 SAAADI come from the germline V gene. CDR3 nucleotide sequence: TGCGCCACCGAGGGGACAGCCTACGAGCAGTACTTC. Its protein is CATEGTAYEQYF.

This sequence joins TRBV12-3 or TRBV12-4 and TRBJ1-2, with TRBD1 matching 8 bases. The CDR3 runs to 15 residues. The ends lost 6 bases at V and 4 bases at J; junction bases unmatched: 10. The CDR3 loop is CASSLGQGLFYGYTF. The CDR3 nucleotides read TGTGCCAGCAGCCTCGGACAGGGCTTATTCTATGGCTACACCTTC.

This clonotype appeared a single time. The chain recombines TRBV28 with TRBJ1-2, with D uncertain. Trimming took off 7 bases at V and 1 base at J, with 16 bases between the two ends. Germline CDR1 reads MDHEN; CDR2 reads SYDVKM. The CDR3 runs 15 residues. For the CDR3, the DNA is TGTGCCAGCACCCAACGGGCCGACCTTAACTATGGCTACACCTTC. Protein sequence: CASTQRADLNYGYTF.